The clone carrying this T cell receptor (beta chain) was found many times. Its target is not known. The record originates from a study of T-cell reconstitution after alpha-beta-depleted transplantation in children. As it was prepared, the TCRbeta library received unique molecular identifiers. In TCRdb, the PCR reads were re-called with MiXCR into one record per CDR3 protein. Of roughly 70,000 distinct CDR3 sequences in the sample, 4.9% are singletons; the top ten hold approximately 17%. Germline CDR1 and CDR2: MGHRA and YSYEKL. Trimming left V 4 bases short and J 0 bases short, with 16 bases between. This CDR3 contains 16 residues. Study-wide results and caveats: Newly made T cells mostly supplied T-cell counts and diversity one year after transplant. Reports say that about two months after transplant, the alpha-beta T cells came out of several hundred graft clones that had expanded. Elevated TCRbeta diversity at day 60 was traced, in some patients, to surviving recipient T cells and thymic progenitors.

Sample: PBMCs, mostly from graft donor cells, taken 180 days after TCRalphabeta/CD19-depleted stem cell transplant. This TCR derives from a boy younger than two who had a stem cell transplant for acute myeloid leukemia, so the T cells may come from the graft donor. V gene TRBV4-1 combines with J gene TRBJ2-7; weak D call: TRBD1 (6 bases). The CDR3 sequence: CASSREPGHSSYEQYV. CDR3 coding DNA: TGCGCCAGCAGCCGGGAGCCGGGACACAGCTCCTACGAGCAGTACGTC.